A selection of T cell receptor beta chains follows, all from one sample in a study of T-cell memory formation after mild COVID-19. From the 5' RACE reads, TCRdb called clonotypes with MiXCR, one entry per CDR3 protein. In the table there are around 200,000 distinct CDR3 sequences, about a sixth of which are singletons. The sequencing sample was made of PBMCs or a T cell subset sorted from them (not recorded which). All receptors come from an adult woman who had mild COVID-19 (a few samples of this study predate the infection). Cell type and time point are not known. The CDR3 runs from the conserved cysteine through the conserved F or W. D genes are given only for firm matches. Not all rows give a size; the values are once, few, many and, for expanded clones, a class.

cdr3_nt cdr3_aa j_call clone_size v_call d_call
TGTGCCAGCAGCCCCCCAGCGGGGGGGCGGGAGACCCAGTACTTC CASSPPAGGRETQYF TRBJ2-5 . TRBV3-1 TRBD2
TGTGCCGTATCCGTTCCGGGGAGGAGCACCGGGGAGCTGTTTTTT CAVSVPGRSTGELFF TRBJ2-2 . TRBV24-1 .
TGCGCCAGCAGCATCTCGACTAGCGGGATAGGAGAGACCCAGTACTTC CASSISTSGIGETQYF TRBJ2-5 few TRBV5-1 TRBD2
TGTGCCATCAGCGCTCCCCCTAGCGGAGGCTCCTACGAGCAGTACTTC CAISAPPSGGSYEQYF TRBJ2-7 . TRBV10-3 TRBD2
TGTGCCAGCAGCCAATGGGGGACAGGGCAAGAGACCCAGTACTTC CASSQWGTGQETQYF TRBJ2-5 . TRBV3-1 TRBD1
TGTGCCAGCAGTTCCGCAACAGGGGTTCAAGGCAATCAGCCCCAGCATTTT CASSSATGVQGNQPQHF TRBJ1-5 once TRBV12-3/TRBV12-4 TRBD1
TGTGCCAGCAGTTTGCGAGGTTCGAACACTGAAGCTTTCTTT CASSLRGSNTEAFF TRBJ1-1 . TRBV12-3/TRBV12-4 .
TGTGCCAGTAGTCGGTGGGGGAATGAGCAGTTCTTC CASSRWGNEQFF TRBJ2-1 . TRBV19 .
TGTGCCAGCAGTTGGCGTAGCGGGGAGACCCAGTACTTC CASSWRSGETQYF TRBJ2-5 . TRBV25-1 TRBD2
TGTGCCAGCAGCCCCGAGAGGGGGAAGGTAGCGGGATGGAGGAACACCGGGGAGCTGTTTTTT CASSPERGKVAGWRNTGELFF TRBJ2-2 . TRBV11-2 TRBD2
TGTGCCAGCAGGCCCCGGCAGGGGGCTCTGAATGAGCAGTTCTTC CASRPRQGALNEQFF TRBJ2-1 . TRBV6-1 TRBD1
TGCAGTGCTAGGACAGCGGGTGTAAACACCATATATTTT CSARTAGVNTIYF TRBJ1-3 . TRBV20-1 .
TGTGCCAGCAGCTCACGCAGTAGCACAGATACGCAGTATTTT CASSSRSSTDTQYF TRBJ2-3 few TRBV7-2 .
TGTGCCAGCAGCTTAGGGGACAGACTTCAGGGGTCCCAGTACTTC CASSLGDRLQGSQYF TRBJ2-5 . TRBV7-3 TRBD1
TGCAGTGCTAGTAGGGACAGGCTTAATTCACCCCTCCACTTT CSASRDRLNSPLHF TRBJ1-6 few TRBV20-1 TRBD1
TGTGCCAGCAGCTTAGCACAGGTGAACCTCGGAAACATTCAGTACTTC CASSLAQVNLGNIQYF TRBJ2-4 few TRBV7-9 .
TGTGCCACCAGCAGAGATTGGGACGGGGGAGCGCAGTACTTC CATSRDWDGGAQYF TRBJ2-7 few TRBV15 .
TGTGCCAGCAGTGCGTACAGGTCGAATTCACCCCTCCACTTT CASSAYRSNSPLHF TRBJ1-6 few TRBV2 .
TGTGCCAGCAGTTATAGGGGGAGGGACACTGAAGCTTTCTTT CASSYRGRDTEAFF TRBJ1-1 . TRBV12-3/TRBV12-4 .
TGTGCCAGCAGACCTACGGACAGGGGTAACACCGGGGAGCTGTTTTTT CASRPTDRGNTGELFF TRBJ2-2 . TRBV11-1 TRBD1
TGTGCCAGCAGCTTTGGTGACTGGCAAGAGACCCAGTACTTC CASSFGDWQETQYF TRBJ2-5 . TRBV7-2 .
TGTGCCAGCACTTCGGCGGGGACAAACTACAATGAGCAGTTCTTC CASTSAGTNYNEQFF TRBJ2-1 . TRBV12-3/TRBV12-4 .
TGTGCCTGGGCCCATTCTAGGGGTGAGCAGTTCTTC CAWAHSRGEQFF TRBJ2-1 few TRBV30 .
TGTGCCAGCTCACCGGGTCGGACAGGGACGGGCACTGAAGCTTTCTTT CASSPGRTGTGTEAFF TRBJ1-1 . TRBV18 TRBD1
TGTGCCATCAGTGAGTCGGGGCCAAGCCTGAATCAGCCCCAGCATTTT CAISESGPSLNQPQHF TRBJ1-5 few TRBV10-3 .
TGTGCCAGCAGCTTAGAGGGACTTAATGAAAAACTGTTTTTT CASSLEGLNEKLFF TRBJ1-4 . TRBV7-6 .
TGTGCCAGCAACCAACGCCGGGACGGACTAAATGGCTACACCTTC CASNQRRDGLNGYTF TRBJ1-2 . TRBV6-6 .
TGTGCCAGCAGTTTAGGCAGGGGAGAGTGGAATGAGCAGTTCTTC CASSLGRGEWNEQFF TRBJ2-1 many TRBV12-3/TRBV12-4 .
TGTGCCACCAGTGATTTAAGACTAGCGGACAAAACAGATACGCAGTATTTT CATSDLRLADKTDTQYF TRBJ2-3 few TRBV24-1 TRBD2
TGCGCCAGCAGCCAAGCGGGCCATTCTCGGGCCTTGTACAATGAGCAGTTCTTC CASSQAGHSRALYNEQFF TRBJ2-1 . TRBV4-3 .
TGTGCCAGCAGCGCGAGTACGCAGTATTTT CASSASTQYF TRBJ2-3 . TRBV11-3 .
TGTGCCATCAGCGTCACTAGCGGCTACGAGCAGTACTTC CAISVTSGYEQYF TRBJ2-7 . TRBV10-3 TRBD2
TGCAGTGCTAGCCAACTAGTGTTGGAGACCCAGTACTTC CSASQLVLETQYF TRBJ2-5 few TRBV20-1 .
TGTGCCAGCAGTCCTCGAGGGGGCAATACTGAAGCTTTCTTT CASSPRGGNTEAFF TRBJ1-1 many TRBV7-2 TRBD1
TGTGCCGTCAGGCCGGGACAGAGGACTGAAGCTTTCTTT CAVRPGQRTEAFF TRBJ1-1 . TRBV12-3/TRBV12-4 TRBD1
TGCAGTGCTAGAGCACCTAGTTCAAGCACAGATACGCAGTATTTT CSARAPSSSTDTQYF TRBJ2-3 . TRBV20-1 .
TGTGCCAGCAGCCAAGGATTGTGGGTGGGTTACGAGCAGTACTTC CASSQGLWVGYEQYF TRBJ2-7 . TRBV3-1 .
TGTGCCAGCAGCTTACCCCCCCCTGCCGATGAAGCTTTCTTT CASSLPPPADEAFF TRBJ1-1 few TRBV7-3 .
TGTGCCACCAGGCCGACAGGGTACACCGGGGAGCTGTTTTTT CATRPTGYTGELFF TRBJ2-2 . TRBV15 TRBD1
TGTGCCAGCTCACCGGGCTCGGGAGTAGCCCAGTACTTC CASSPGSGVAQYF TRBJ2-7 . TRBV18 .
TGCGCCAGCAGCCCTCCGGGACTAGCGGGGGTCTCCTACGAGCAGTACTTC CASSPPGLAGVSYEQYF TRBJ2-7 many TRBV4-1 TRBD2
TGCGCCAGCAGCCAGGGCCCTCAGAAGGACTATGGCTACACCTTC CASSQGPQKDYGYTF TRBJ1-2 . TRBV5-1 .
TGTGCCATCGGGGGGGGAGCGGGGAAAAACTACGAGCAGTACTTC CAIGGGAGKNYEQYF TRBJ2-7 . TRBV10-3 TRBD2
TGTGCCAGTCGGCGGGAGTCGAATACGCAGTATTTT CASRRESNTQYF TRBJ2-3 few TRBV2 TRBD2
TGTGCCAGCAGCTCCCAGACAGGGACGGGGGAGACCCAGTACTTC CASSSQTGTGETQYF TRBJ2-5 many TRBV7-2 TRBD1
TGTGCCAGCAGCGTAGGTCAGTCTAGCAATCAGCCCCAGCATTTT CASSVGQSSNQPQHF TRBJ1-5 few TRBV9 .
TGTGCCAGCAGTTACCGGGCTGGACAAGAGACCCAGTACTTC CASSYRAGQETQYF TRBJ2-5 . TRBV6-2/TRBV6-3 .
TGTGCCAGCAGCGGAGCAGGGACCTACGAGCAGTACTTC CASSGAGTYEQYF TRBJ2-7 few TRBV7-2 .
TGTGCCAGCAGTGAGACGACAGCACCTCGCGGGAAACTGTTTTTT CASSETTAPRGKLFF TRBJ1-4 . TRBV6-1 .
TGTGCCAGCGCCCGGGAGGGCCCCTACGAGCAGTACTTC CASAREGPYEQYF TRBJ2-7 . TRBV12-3/TRBV12-4 TRBD2
TGCGCCAGCAGTCCGGCAGGGCCCGGCTACGAGCAGTACTTC CASSPAGPGYEQYF TRBJ2-7 . TRBV5-1 .